The rows below give T cell receptor beta chains drawn from one sample of a study of T cell clonotyping in hematopoietic cell transplantation. Sequencing was performed with immunoSEQ multiplex PCR; in TCRdb, only in-frame clones are kept and a portion is missing. Here the sample spans more than 25,000 clones, 85% to 95% being singletons. This sample comprised peripheral blood mononuclear cells, obtained before stem cell transplant. These receptors originate from a man aged 50 to 60 with acute myeloid leukemia. Some clones in this sample may be carry-over from other donors' samples. The CDR3 runs from the conserved cysteine through the conserved F or W. Fields, in order: J gene, D gene, V gene, CDR3 length, clone size, CDR3 protein, CDR3 DNA. D genes are given only for firm matches. The size of a clone is reported for some rows only, either as once, few or many, or as a class for expanded clones.

>TRBJ2-5|.|TRBV12-5|14|.
CASGLSAAGGTQYF
TGTGCTAGTGGTTTGTCGGCGGCCGGAGGGACCCAGTACTTC
>TRBJ2-3|.|TRBV7-9|16|.
CASSLTGGRPTDTQYF
TGTGCCAGCAGCCTAACCGGGGGGCGGCCCACAGATACGCAGTATTTT
>TRBJ1-6|TRBD1|TRBV15|16|.
CATSRDRDSRNSPLHF
TGTGCCACCAGCAGAGATCGGGACAGCCGTAATTCACCCCTTCACTTT
>TRBJ2-4|.|TRBV19|16|.
CASSKGGAGAKNIQYF
TGTGCCAGTAGTAAGGGGGGGGCAGGGGCCAAAAACATTCAGTACTTC
>TRBJ2-7|TRBD1|TRBV20-1|10|.
CSAGGAGQYF
TGCAGCGCAGGGGGCGCGGGGCAGTACTTC
>TRBJ2-2|.|TRBV2|12|.
CARGLPSGELFF
TGTGCCAGGGGACTCCCGTCCGGGGAGCTGTTTTTT
>TRBJ2-1|.|TRBV6-5|13|.
CASRFSSYNEQFF
TGTGCCAGCAGGTTTAGTTCCTACAATGAGCAGTTCTTC
>TRBJ2-2|.|TRBV19|14|once
CASSIQGNTGELFF
TGTGCCAGTAGTATACAAGGAAACACCGGGGAGCTGTTTTTT
>TRBJ1-2|.|TRBV5-4|16|.
CASSPGLPRANYGYTF
TGTGCCAGCAGCCCTGGACTCCCCAGGGCAAACTATGGCTACACCTTC
>TRBJ2-3|.|TRBV10-3|15|.
CAISDGRGGADTQYF
TGTGCCATCAGTGACGGAAGGGGGGGGGCAGATACGCAGTATTTT
>TRBJ2-5|.|TRBV6-6|12|.
CASSQGSETQYF
TGTGCCAGCAGTCAGGGGTCGGAGACCCAGTACTTC
>TRBJ2-7|TRBD2|TRBV27|17|.
CASSTTSGSRLSYEQYF
TGTGCCAGCAGCACGACTAGCGGGAGCCGTCTCTCCTACGAGCAGTACTTC
>TRBJ2-5|TRBD2|TRBV6-5|14|.
CASRAAGVQETQYF
TGTGCCAGCAGGGCAGCGGGAGTCCAAGAGACCCAGTACTTC
>TRBJ1-3|.|TRBV6-5|8|.
CASTHRYF
TGTGCCAGCACCCACAGGTATTTT
>TRBJ2-1|.|TRBV28|13|.
CASSLYGRDEQFF
TGTGCCAGCAGTTTATATGGGCGCGATGAGCAGTTCTTC
>TRBJ2-2|TRBD1|TRBV5-1|15|.
CASSSGTGPTGELFF
TGCGCCAGCAGCTCTGGGACAGGGCCCACCGGGGAGCTGTTTTTT
>TRBJ2-2|.|TRBV5-1|13|.
CASSPANTGELFF
TGCGCCAGCAGCCCAGCGAACACCGGGGAGCTGTTTTTT
>TRBJ2-7|.|TRBV10-3|12|.
CAISGRVHEQYF
TGTGCCATCAGTGGGAGGGTCCACGAGCAGTACTTC
>TRBJ1-5|TRBD1|TRBV7-2|15|.
CASSLAEGAGQPQHF
TGTGCCAGCAGCTTAGCGGAGGGGGCGGGTCAGCCCCAGCATTTT
>TRBJ2-2|.|TRBV19|14|.
CASKTLEGTGELFF
TGTGCCAGTAAGACCCTGGAGGGGACCGGGGAGCTGTTTTTT
>TRBJ2-3|TRBD2|TRBV5-1|16|once
CASSFLAGGRTDTQYF
TGCGCCAGCAGCTTTTTGGCGGGGGGCCGTACAGATACGCAGTATTTT
>TRBJ1-4|TRBD1|TRBV6-5|14|.
CASKIQGADEKLFF
TGTGCCAGCAAGATTCAGGGGGCGGATGAAAAACTGTTTTTT
>TRBJ1-3|.|TRBV4-1|18|.
CASSRPGRLSGNENTIYF
TGCGCCAGCAGCCGCCCGGGCCGGTTATCAGGAAATGAAAACACCATATATTTT
>TRBJ2-7|.|TRBV2|12|.
CASSLDGYEQYF
TGTGCCAGCAGTCTGGACGGCTACGAGCAGTACTTC
>TRBJ2-2|.|TRBV7-2|12|.
CASSFQAGELFF
TGTGCCAGCAGCTTTCAGGCCGGGGAGCTGTTTTTT
>TRBJ1-2|.|TRBV5-6|14|.
CASSAPGRTYGYTF
TGTGCCAGCAGCGCCCCAGGACGGACCTATGGCTACACCTTC
>TRBJ1-5|.|TRBV6-5|14|.
CASSYGLGQGAQHF
TGTGCCAGCAGTTACGGACTGGGCCAGGGAGCCCAGCATTTT
>TRBJ1-1|.|TRBV7-9|16|.
CASSLIPGHLNTEAFF
TGTGCCAGCAGCTTAATCCCGGGACATTTGAACACTGAAGCTTTCTTT
>TRBJ2-5|.|TRBV5-6|14|.
CASSLEWERETQYF
TGTGCCAGCAGCTTGGAGTGGGAGCGAGAGACCCAGTACTTC
>TRBJ2-1|TRBD2|TRBV19|20|.
CASSRPTDLAGVSSYNEQFF
TGTGCCAGTAGTAGGCCCACGGACTTAGCGGGTGTTAGCTCCTACAATGAGCAGTTCTTC
>TRBJ2-1|.|TRBV5-4|17|.
CASSWPRAEVSYNEQFF
TGTGCCAGCAGCTGGCCCAGGGCGGAAGTCTCCTACAATGAGCAGTTCTTC
>TRBJ2-2|TRBD2|TRBV9|17|.
CASSPGLAGVNTGELFF
TGTGCCAGCAGCCCGGGACTAGCGGGGGTAAACACCGGGGAGCTGTTTTTT
>TRBJ1-4|.|TRBV28|14|.
CASSLNGQREKLFF
TGTGCCAGCAGCCTCAACGGACAGCGTGAAAAACTGTTTTTT
>TRBJ2-7|TRBD2|TRBV5-1|14|.
CASSLAGVGYEQYF
TGCGCCAGCAGCCTAGCGGGAGTGGGCTACGAGCAGTACTTC
>TRBJ1-4|.|TRBV28|15|once
CASSSISEGGEKLFF
TGTGCCAGCAGTTCGATTAGTGAGGGTGGGGAAAAACTGTTTTTT
>TRBJ2-1|.|TRBV28|14|.
CASSLSRRDNEQFF
TGTGCCAGCAGTTTAAGTCGGCGGGACAATGAGCAGTTCTTC
>TRBJ2-5|TRBD1|TRBV19|15|.
CASSIGTGDRETQYF
TGTGCCAGTAGTATCGGGACAGGGGACCGGGAGACCCAGTACTTC
>TRBJ1-1|.|TRBV6-6|15|few
CASSYQDSKNTEAFF
TGTGCCAGCAGTTATCAGGACAGCAAGAACACTGAAGCTTTCTTT
>TRBJ2-7|.|TRBV4-3|13|.
CASSRDVSYEQYF
TGCGCCAGCAGCCGCGATGTCTCCTACGAGCAGTACTTC
>TRBJ2-1|.|TRBV7-6|13|.
CASSLGQNNEQFF
TGTGCCAGCAGCTTAGGACAGAACAATGAGCAGTTCTTC
>TRBJ1-2|TRBD1|TRBV5-4|13|.
CASSVTGAYGYTF
TGTGCCAGCAGCGTAACAGGGGCCTATGGCTACACCTTC
>TRBJ2-1|.|TRBV7-9|17|.
CASSFRWGTYRGNEQFF
TGTGCCAGCAGCTTCCGGTGGGGGACCTACCGGGGTAATGAGCAGTTCTTC
>TRBJ1-2|TRBD1|TRBV6-5|15|.
CASSLGQANSYGYTF
TGTGCCAGCAGCCTGGGACAGGCGAACTCCTATGGCTACACCTTC
>TRBJ1-2|.|TRBV9|14|once
CASSVAGQSYGYTF
TGTGCCAGCAGCGTAGCAGGACAGTCCTATGGCTACACCTTC
>TRBJ1-5|TRBD1|TRBV19|16|.
CASSVGTGLGGQPQHF
TGTGCCAGTAGTGTTGGGACAGGGCTAGGAGGGCAGCCCCAGCATTTT
>TRBJ1-6|.|TRBV19|19|once
CASSPVRTGGSSYNSPLHF
TGTGCCAGTAGCCCAGTGCGGACCGGGGGGAGCTCCTATAATTCACCCCTCCACTTT
>TRBJ2-7|TRBD1|TRBV30|13|.
CAWNRGGFPEQYF
TGTGCCTGGAATCGAGGGGGCTTTCCCGAGCAGTACTTC
>TRBJ2-7|.|TRBV18|11|.
CASSPGYEQYF
TGTGCCAGCTCACCAGGTTACGAGCAGTACTTC
>TRBJ1-4|TRBD1|TRBV5-1|16|.
CASSLNKQGSNEKLFF
TGCGCCAGCAGCCTGAATAAACAGGGGTCTAATGAAAAACTGTTTTTT
>TRBJ2-1|TRBD2|TRBV9|16|.
CASSVDGGGAYNEQFF
TGTGCCAGCAGCGTAGACGGCGGGGGGGCTTACAATGAGCAGTTCTTC
>TRBJ2-6|.|TRBV13|16|.
CASSLLAGAGANVLTF
TGTGCCAGCAGCTTACTCGCAGGGGCTGGGGCCAACGTCCTGACTTTC